One and the same sample provided the 23 T cell receptor beta chains below, sequenced in a study of post-analysis software for immune sequencing data. Sequencing libraries made from TCR beta cDNA carried unique molecular identifiers. TCRdb passed the PCR reads through MiXCR, listing each CDR3 protein once. The sample has fewer than 850,000 distinct CDR3 sequences; 25% to 30% are singletons. No cognate antigen is known for these TCRs. Study-wide findings and caveats: Patients had higher frequencies than controls of a handful of TRBV segments, including TRBV5-6, TRBV5-1 and TRBV20-1.

Material for sequencing was blood. These receptors were taken from a girl between 10 and 17 years old with multiple sclerosis.

This clonotype was counted many times. The chain has TRBV28 and TRBJ2-7; D could derive from TRBD1 or TRBD2 (5 bases each). The CDR3 is 13 amino acids. V gave up 8 bases and J gave up 3 bases, with 14 bases separating them. Per germline, CDR1 MDHEN and CDR2 SYDVKM. The CDR3 coding sequence is TGTGCCAGCCGCACCCGAGGGGTCTACGAGCAGTACTTC. This sequence encodes CASRTRGVYEQYF.

The chain employs TRBV5-1 and TRBJ2-1, with 8 bases matching TRBD2. This CDR3 contains 16 residues. CDR1 SGHRS and CDR2 YFSETQ come from the germline V gene. Trimming at V came to 2 bases and at J to 0 bases, leaving 4 bases not matched to a gene. CDR3 residues: CASSFTSGSSYNEQFF. CDR3 nucleotides: TGCGCCAGCAGCTTTACTAGCGGAAGCTCCTACAATGAGCAGTTCTTC.

This chain links TRBV20-1 with TRBJ1-5; D uncertain. Germline-derived CDR1 and CDR2 are DFQATT and SNEGSKA (reference sequence). The germline V and J ends were trimmed by 1 base and 0 bases, with 10 bases remaining between them. The CDR3 runs 15 residues. The CDR3 reads CSARGGQNSNQPQHF. The CDR3 DNA follows: TGCAGTGCTAGAGGCGGGCAGAATAGCAATCAGCCCCAGCATTTT.

There are a few counts of this clonotype. The V and J genes are TRBV6-5 and TRBJ2-7; 9 bases are shared with TRBD1. The CDR3 extends over 15 amino acids. Losses at the gene ends were 1 base for V and 3 bases for J; bases not matched to a gene: 4. Germline V gene sequence: CDR1 MNHEY, CDR2 SVGAGI. In DNA, the CDR3 is TGTGCCAGCAGTTACTATTCGACAGGGGGCTACGAGCAGTACTTC. Translating gives CASSYYSTGGYEQYF.

This clonotype was detected a few times. This chain joins TRBV4-2 and TRBJ1-6; TRBD1 agrees at 7 bases. J lost 7 bases, V lost 0 bases, and 3 bases had no gene match. This CDR3 comprises 15 residues. Germline lookup yields CDR1 LGHNA and CDR2 YNFKEQ. The DNA for the CDR3 is TGTGCCAGCAGCCAAGAGACAGGGTTGAATTCACCCCTCCACTTT. Amino acid sequence: CASSQETGLNSPLHF.

This clonotype was counted only a few times. The chain has TRBV29-1 and TRBJ1-1; 8 nucleotides match TRBD1. Trimming at V came to 0 bases and at J to 5 bases, leaving 5 bases not matched to a gene. CDR1 and CDR2 (germline): SQVTM, ANQGSEA. The CDR3 is 14 residues long. The CDR3 DNA sequence: TGCAGCGTTGAAGATTATCAGGGGGCGACTGAAGCTTTCTTT. Encoded protein: CSVEDYQGATEAFF.

This chain joins TRBV3-1 and TRBJ2-5, with a weak D call TRBD1 (6 bases). Per germline, CDR1 LGHDT and CDR2 YNNKEL (reference sequence). This CDR3 is built from 16 residues. V shed 1 base and J shed 0 bases, with 12 bases lying between them. CDR3 nucleotides: TGTGCCAGCAGCCAAGGCTGGACAGAGTACCAAGAGACCCAGTACTTC. Translation gives CASSQGWTEYQETQYF.

The rearrangement joins TRBV4-1 to TRBJ1-4; D unclear. Trimming shortened V by 0 bases and J by 0 bases, and 11 bases separated the two germline ends. CDR1 is MGHRA, CDR2 YSYEKL, per germline. CDR3 length: 17 amino acids. The CDR3 DNA follows: TGCGCCAGCAGCCAAGATATTCCCGGGGCAACTAATGAAAAACTGTTTTTT. It specifies CASSQDIPGATNEKLFF.

This chain links TRBV20-1 with TRBJ1-2; tentative D call: TRBD1 (5 bases). The V gene's germline CDR1 is DFQATT and CDR2 SNEGSKA (reference sequence). With 6 bases removed from V and 6 bases from J, the gap between germline ends came to 17 bases. The CDR3 length is 13 residues. CDR3 residues: CSAKSRVRDGYTF. The CDR3 region has the DNA TGCAGTGCAAAGAGCAGGGTTAGGGATGGCTACACCTTC.

The chain has TRBV10-3 and TRBJ2-3; D gene ambiguous. This CDR3 is built from 14 residues. Germline CDR1 ENHRY, CDR2 SYGVKD. Deletions cut 2 bases from V and 1 base from J, with 7 bases between. For the CDR3, the DNA is TGTGCCATCAGTGAGCTCCAGGGCACAGATACGCAGTATTTT. Amino acid sequence: CAISELQGTDTQYF.

The CDR3 loop reads CASTSDRAYNEQFF. In nucleotides, the CDR3 is TGTGCCAGCACCTCGGACAGGGCCTACAATGAGCAGTTCTTC. The chain links TRBV6-6 to TRBJ2-1, with 8 bases aligning to TRBD1. V trimming: 7 bases; J trimming: 2 bases; junction bases outside the gene matches: 4. CDR1 and CDR2 (germline): MNHNY, SVGAGI (reference sequence). The CDR3 has 14 residues.

V gene TRBV29-1 combines with J gene TRBJ2-1; D perhaps matches TRBD2 (5 bases). The ends were cut back, 3 bases at V and 9 bases at J, with 15 bases in the middle. The CDR3 length is 13 residues. Germline CDR1 and CDR2: SQVTM and ANQGSEA. In DNA, the CDR3 is TGCAGCGTTGATGGGTTACTAGTCGGTGAGCAGTTCTTC. This codes for CSVDGLLVGEQFF.

The chain joins TRBV7-2 to TRBJ2-3; D gene unclear. The better agreement between TRBJ1-5 and the DNA end casts doubt on the J call. CDR3 length: 14 amino acids. CDR1 is SGHTA and CDR2 is FQGNSA in the germline V gene. The CDR3 nucleotides read TGTGCCAGCAGCTCCGGCGGGAGCACAGATACGCAGCATTTT. It codes for CASSSGGSTDTQHF.

The rearrangement links TRBV7-6 to TRBJ2-7, with 10 positions matching TRBD2. The V gene end was trimmed by 5 bases and the J gene end by 0 bases; junction bases not matched to a gene: 7. The CDR3 loop spans 16 amino acids. Germline V lookup: CDR1 SGHVS, CDR2 FNYEAQ. The CDR3 here is CASSPQRTSGSYEQYF. The CDR3 bases are TGTGCCAGCAGCCCCCAACGGACTAGCGGCTCCTACGAGCAGTACTTC.

V usage is TRBV7-2 and J usage is TRBJ2-3; no firm D call. V lost 3 bases to trimming and J lost 2 bases, with 15 bases between them. This CDR3 region has 16 residues. Germline V CDR1 and CDR2: SGHTA, FQGNSA. The CDR3 spells CASSLHRAPTTDTQYF. CDR3 sequence (DNA): TGTGCCAGCAGCTTGCATCGGGCACCCACCACAGATACGCAGTATTTT.

The V call is TRBV5-1, the J call TRBJ2-7; D call uncertain. This CDR3 has 14 amino acids. Trimming pared 5 bases from V and 2 bases from J, leaving 14 bases between. CDR1 is SGHRS, CDR2 YFSETQ, per germline. The CDR3 region has the DNA TGCGCCAGCAGGTCAGGCCCAAGGACCTACGAGCAGTACTTC. Protein product: CASRSGPRTYEQYF.

This clonotype was found many times. This chain joins TRBV7-9 and TRBJ2-7; D not certain. The CDR3 is 13 residues long. V was trimmed by 2 bases and J by 2 bases, leaving 7 bases between them. The germline V gene encodes CDR1 SEHNR and CDR2 FQNEAQ (reference sequence). Written as DNA, the CDR3 is TGTGCCAGCAGCTTACCAGGACCCTACGAGCAGTACTTC. Protein: CASSLPGPYEQYF.

This clonotype was recorded a few times. V and J are TRBV29-1 and TRBJ1-1, with TRBD1 as a possible D gene (6 bases). V dropped 6 bases and J dropped 0 bases, with 17 bases sitting between them. Germline loops: CDR1 SQVTM, CDR2 ANQGSEA. The CDR3 loop spans 15 amino acids. CDR3 residues: CSVEGGQLMNTEAFF. The CDR3 DNA is TGCAGCGTCGAGGGAGGACAGCTCATGAACACTGAAGCTTTCTTT. Complete variable domain (other parts from reference TRBV29-1 and TRBJ1-1): SAVISQKPSRDICQRGTSLTIQCQVDSQVTMMFWYRQQPGQSLTLIATANQGSEATYESGFVIDKFPISRPNLTFSTLTVSNMSPEDSSIYLCSVEGGQLMNTEAFFGQGTRLTVV.

This clonotype was detected a few times. The chain has TRBV7-2 and TRBJ1-5; 10 nucleotides align to TRBD1. J was trimmed by 4 bases and V by 4 bases; bases with no gene match: 10. Per the germline V gene, CDR1 is SGHTA and CDR2 is FQGNSA. CDR3 length: 17 amino acids. CDR3 coding DNA: TGTGCCAGCAGCTACCGACAGGGGGCCCTTGGGAATCAGCCCCAGCATTTT. Its translation: CASSYRQGALGNQPQHF.

This chain uses TRBV15 with TRBJ2-5, with D uncertain. The germline V gene encodes CDR1 LNHNV and CDR2 YYDKDF (reference sequence). This CDR3 has 15 residues. V was trimmed by 0 bases and J by 1 base, leaving 9 bases between them. The CDR3 is CATSRDRRSQETQYF. CDR3 nucleotide sequence: TGTGCCACCAGCAGAGATCGTCGTAGCCAAGAGACCCAGTACTTC.

V and J are TRBV20-1 and TRBJ2-1; no definite D call. CDR1 is DFQATT and CDR2 is SNEGSKA in the germline V gene (reference sequence). V lost 3 bases and J lost 6, with 12 bases in between. The length of the CDR3 is 13 residues. The CDR3 is CSASRRLGNEQFF. Written as DNA, the CDR3 is TGCAGTGCTAGTCGAAGGTTGGGCAATGAGCAGTTCTTC.

This clonotype was observed a few times. The chain combines TRBV4-3 with TRBJ2-1; D is undetermined. Trimming removed 0 bases from V and 7 bases from J, with 7 bases in between. The CDR3 has 13 amino acids. Germline CDR1 is LGHNA and CDR2 is YSLEER. The DNA of the CDR3 is TGCGCCAGCAGCCAAGAGAAGTGGAATGAGCAGTTCTTC. As protein: CASSQEKWNEQFF.

This chain links TRBV20-1 with TRBJ2-7; D may be TRBD2 (6 bases). The J call may be faulty, since TRBJ2-5 better matches the DNA end. Germline CDR1 and CDR2: DFQATT and SNEGSKA (reference sequence). The CDR3 has 14 residues. The CDR3 coding sequence is TGCAGTGCAGGAATAACGCGGGGTGAAGAGACCCAGTACTTC. This encodes CSAGITRGEETQYF.